Included here is one T cell receptor (beta chain) sequence, with context. The target antigen is unknown. These data are taken from a study of identical twins. Findings and limits, study-wide: Analyses based on zero insertions could be partly confounded by invariant MAIT and iNKT cells. Abundant cord blood beta clonotypes carried fewer insertions; memory repertoires showed none.

V shed 5 bases and J shed 2 bases, with 13 bases lying between them. The CDR3 spans 14 residues. The V gene's germline CDR1 is DFQATT and CDR2 SNEGSKA (reference sequence). TCRdb redid the calling of the 5' RACE reads with MiXCR, one entry per CDR3 protein. The table includes approximately 350,000 distinct CDR3 sequences, around 12% detected once. These sequences were also reported in another study, on yellow fever vaccine responses in identical twins. That paper notes: After vaccination, twins' T cell response reportedly seemed partly convergent, partly personalized.

Sequenced input: CD8+ T cells sorted from blood. The chain links TRBV20-1 to TRBJ1-5, with a weak D call TRBD1 (5 bases). This receptor was identified in a woman younger than 30 in good health. CDR3 residues: CSASDRYRNQPQHF. The CDR3 DNA reads as TGCAGTGCTTCAGACAGATACCGCAATCAGCCCCAGCATTTT.